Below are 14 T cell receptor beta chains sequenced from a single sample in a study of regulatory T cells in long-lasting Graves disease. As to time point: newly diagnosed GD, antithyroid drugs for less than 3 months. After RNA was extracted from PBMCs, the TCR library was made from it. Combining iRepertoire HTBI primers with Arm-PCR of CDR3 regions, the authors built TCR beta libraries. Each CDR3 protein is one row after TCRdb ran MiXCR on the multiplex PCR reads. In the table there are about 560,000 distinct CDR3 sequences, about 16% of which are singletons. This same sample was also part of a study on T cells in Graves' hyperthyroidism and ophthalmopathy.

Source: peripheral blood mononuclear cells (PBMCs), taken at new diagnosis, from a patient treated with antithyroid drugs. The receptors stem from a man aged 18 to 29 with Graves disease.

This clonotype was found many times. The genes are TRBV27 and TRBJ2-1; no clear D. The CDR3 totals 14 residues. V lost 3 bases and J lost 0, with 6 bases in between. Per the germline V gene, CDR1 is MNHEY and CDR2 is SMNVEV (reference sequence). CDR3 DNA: TGTGCCAGCAGTTTCCACAGCTCCTACAATGAGCAGTTCTTC. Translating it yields CASSFHSSYNEQFF.

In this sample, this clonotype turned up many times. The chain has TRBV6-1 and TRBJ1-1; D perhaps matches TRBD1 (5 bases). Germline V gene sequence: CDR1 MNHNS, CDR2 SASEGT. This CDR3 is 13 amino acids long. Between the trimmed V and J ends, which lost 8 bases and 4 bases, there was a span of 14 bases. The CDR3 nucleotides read TGTGCCAGCGGTGGGGGGTCGGGCACTGAAGCTTTCTTT. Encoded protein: CASGGGSGTEAFF.

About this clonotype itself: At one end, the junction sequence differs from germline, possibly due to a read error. CDR3: CASSWGGGDMDF. The CDR3 nucleotides read TGTGCCAGCAGCTGGGGTGGAGGTGATATGGACTTC. The chain uses TRBV11-2 and TRBJ2-7; D is perhaps TRBD2 (5 bases). CDR3 length equals 12 residues. Germline loops: CDR1 SGHAT, CDR2 FQNNGV.

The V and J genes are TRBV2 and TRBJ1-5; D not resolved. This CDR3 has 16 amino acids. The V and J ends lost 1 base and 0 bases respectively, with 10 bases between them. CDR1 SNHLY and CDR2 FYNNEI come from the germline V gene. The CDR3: CASSEVGVSSNQPQHF. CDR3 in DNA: TGTGCCAGCAGTGAAGTCGGCGTGTCTAGCAATCAGCCCCAGCATTTT.

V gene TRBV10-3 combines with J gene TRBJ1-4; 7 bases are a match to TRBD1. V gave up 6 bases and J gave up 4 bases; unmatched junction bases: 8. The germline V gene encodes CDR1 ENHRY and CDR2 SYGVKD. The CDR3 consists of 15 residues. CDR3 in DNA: TGTGCCATCAGGGCCACCGGGACAGTTAATGAAAAACTGTTTTTT. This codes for CAIRATGTVNEKLFF.

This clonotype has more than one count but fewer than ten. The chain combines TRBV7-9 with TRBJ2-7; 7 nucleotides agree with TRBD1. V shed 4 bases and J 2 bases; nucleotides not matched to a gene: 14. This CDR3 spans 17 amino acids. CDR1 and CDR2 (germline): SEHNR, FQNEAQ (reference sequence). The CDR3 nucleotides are TGTGCCAGCAGCTACTCCCAAACAGGGGCCAAGCCCTACGAGCAGTACTTC. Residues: CASSYSQTGAKPYEQYF.

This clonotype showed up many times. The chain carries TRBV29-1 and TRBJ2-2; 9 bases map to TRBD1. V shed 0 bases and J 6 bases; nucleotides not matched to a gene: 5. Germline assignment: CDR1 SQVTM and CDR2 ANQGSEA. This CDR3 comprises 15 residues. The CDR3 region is CSVEEGDRDAGELFF. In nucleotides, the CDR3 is TGCAGCGTTGAAGAGGGGGACAGGGATGCCGGGGAGCTGTTTTTT.

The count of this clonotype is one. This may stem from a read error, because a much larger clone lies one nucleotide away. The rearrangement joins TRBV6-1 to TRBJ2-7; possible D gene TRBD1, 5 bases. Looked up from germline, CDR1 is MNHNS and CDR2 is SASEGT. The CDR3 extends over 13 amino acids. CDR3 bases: TGTGCCGGCAGCACCATAGGGGCCTACGAGCAGTACTTC. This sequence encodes CAGSTIGAYEQYF.

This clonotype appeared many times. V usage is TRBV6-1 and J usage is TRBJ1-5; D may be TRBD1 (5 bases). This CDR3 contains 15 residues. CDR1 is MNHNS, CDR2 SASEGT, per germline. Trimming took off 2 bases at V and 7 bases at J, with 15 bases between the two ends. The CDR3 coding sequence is TGTGCCAGCAGTGAATCCCAGGGCCAAAGGCAGCCCCAGCATTTT. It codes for CASSESQGQRQPQHF.

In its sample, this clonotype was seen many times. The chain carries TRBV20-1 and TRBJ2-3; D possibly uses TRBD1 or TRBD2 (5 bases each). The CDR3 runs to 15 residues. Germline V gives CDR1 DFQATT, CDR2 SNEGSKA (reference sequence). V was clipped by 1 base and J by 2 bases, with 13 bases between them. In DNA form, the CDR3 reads TGCAGTGCTAGAGTCGGGGCGAGATACACAGATACGCAGTATTTT. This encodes CSARVGARYTDTQYF.

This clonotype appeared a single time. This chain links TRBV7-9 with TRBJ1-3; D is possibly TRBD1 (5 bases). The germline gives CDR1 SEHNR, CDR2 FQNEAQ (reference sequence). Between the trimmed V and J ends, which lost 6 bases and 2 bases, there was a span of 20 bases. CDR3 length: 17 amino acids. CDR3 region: CASRNTPAGRAGNTIYF. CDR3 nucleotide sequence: TGTGCCAGCAGGAACACTCCGGCAGGGCGGGCTGGAAACACCATATATTTT.

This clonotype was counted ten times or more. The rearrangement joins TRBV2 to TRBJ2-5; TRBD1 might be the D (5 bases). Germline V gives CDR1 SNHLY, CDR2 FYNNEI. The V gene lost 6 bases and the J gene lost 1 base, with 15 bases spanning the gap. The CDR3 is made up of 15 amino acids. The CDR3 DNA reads TGTGCCAGCAGAGCCATGCAGGGTGGCCAAGAGACCCAGTACTTC. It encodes CASRAMQGGQETQYF.

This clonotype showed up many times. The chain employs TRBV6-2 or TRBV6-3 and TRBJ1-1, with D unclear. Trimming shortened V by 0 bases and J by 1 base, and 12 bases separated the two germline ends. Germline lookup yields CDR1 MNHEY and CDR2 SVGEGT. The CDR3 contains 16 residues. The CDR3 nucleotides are TGTGCCAGCAGTTACTCAAAGGGAGGTTCGAACACTGAAGCTTTCTTT. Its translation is CASSYSKGGSNTEAFF.

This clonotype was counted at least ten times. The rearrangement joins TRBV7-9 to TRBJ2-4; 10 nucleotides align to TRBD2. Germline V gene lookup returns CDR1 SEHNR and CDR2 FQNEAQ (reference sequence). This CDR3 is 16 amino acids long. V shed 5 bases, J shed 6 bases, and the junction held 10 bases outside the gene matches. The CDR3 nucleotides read TGTGCCAGCAGCCCGCACCCTAGACTAGCGGGAAACATTCAGTACTTC. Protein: CASSPHPRLAGNIQYF.